The entry below describes one TCR beta chain. The antigen it recognizes is unknown. No per-base quality is available; no much larger clone lies one base away. The library relied on 5' RACE. Sequencing was carried out with an Illumina HiSeq 2500. A second PCR of roughly 6 to 11 cycles was performed with a sample-barcoded 5' primer and a J-beta primer mix. A template-switch 5' adaptor carrying 12 random nucleotides introduced a unique molecular identifier onto each TCR beta cDNA molecule. Each sample yielded at least 3 million CDR3-containing paired-end reads. First-strand cDNA synthesis was performed from all RNA using the Mint cDNA synthesis kit, with priming by a TRBC-specific oligonucleotide. After uracil-DNA glycosylase treatment, a first 18-cycle PCR used universal primers M1SS and BC2_uni_R on all cDNA. In the paper's pipeline: Each sample was normalized by randomly selecting 1 million high-quality reads, each carrying a distinct molecular identifier. Reads with shared molecular identifiers were discarded instead of being binned into consensus sequences. MiTCR, with a Q25 quality threshold and the strictest error-elimination algorithm, was used for CDR3 identification, clonotype clustering and error correction. A nonparametric unseen species model with Euler transformation was used to estimate lower-bound total TCR beta diversity. TCRdb took the public reads, trimmed them with fastp at Q25, ran MiXCR for clone calling and kept in-frame beta chains. When rows share a CDR3 protein, they turn into one entry using the most common DNA and genes. Here the V and J calls rest on TCRdb's processing, not on the authors' analysis. This sample gives 1.5 million to 2 million distinct CDR3 sequences in total; 28% of them show up just once. The top ten clonotypes cover 7% to 9% of the sample.

The entry originates in a study of blood T cells in healthy people across ages (dated by TCRdb to the mid-2010s). For the wider study: In model experiments, template switching captured about one uniquely barcoded TCR beta cDNA molecule for every two T cells. Age-related changes in TCR beta repertoire diversity were measured in the study by deep sequencing normalized with unique cDNA molecular identifiers. The donors were split into four age groups: young (average about 16 years), middle-aged (roughly 42), aged (roughly 60) and long-lived (approximately 89). To avoid experimental bias, donors of different ages were distributed randomly across sequencing lanes. Two additional independent replicas of 1 million unique cDNA reads from the same blood draw were analyzed for two donors (one aged 18 to 30 and one aged 80 or older). Points the paper makes about the study in general: Donor CMV infection status was unknown, potentially confounding age-related changes in expanded clonotypes. A strong correlation was found between observed TCR beta diversity and the percentage of naive T cells measured by flow cytometry. Because profiling used bulk unsorted PBMCs, naive and antigen-experienced compartments could not be compared conclusively. Estimates of total diversity based on one million sequenced T cells were regarded as lower bounds and as underestimates. As age increased, observed TCR beta diversity per million T cells dropped in a roughly linear way, and a significant reduction was already evident by age approximately 40. Compared with the aged group, more naive CD4+ T cells, fewer expanded clones and increased TCR diversity were shown by the long-lived group, suggesting age selection.

The donors were roughly 40 Caucasian individuals from Russia, aged roughly 6 to 100 years, who were systemically healthy. Each donor gave 9 to 10 milliliters of peripheral blood, collected into EDTA-treated Vacutainer tubes. PBMCs were isolated by Ficoll-Paque density-gradient centrifugation, with at least 7 million obtained per sample. Trizol reagent was used to extract total RNA from PBMCs, with at least 6 micrograms per sample. The percentages of naive CD45RAhigh/CD27high T cells were determined by flow cytometry on a PBMC aliquot from every donor. Sequenced input: blood. This TCR was recovered from a woman aged 25 to 45 in good health.

In nucleotides, the sequence is TGTGCCAGCAGCTTAGCTGGCACAGCACGCGGAGCGATCTCCAATGAGCAGTTCTTC. Protein translation: CASSLAGTARGAISNEQFF. The V and J segments used are TRBV7-7 and TRBJ2-1, with the D gene not clear enough to name. The junction carries 24 bases between V and J, which are trimmed by 0 bases and 6 bases respectively. Measured from the cysteine to the phenylalanine, the CDR3 is 19 residues long. Of the read, only the CDR3 DNA is kept; its 57 bases are in frame from base 1. Taken from the germline V gene (reference sequence), the CDR1 and CDR2 loops are SSHAT and FNYEAQ.